The 6 T cell receptor beta chains listed next were all sequenced from one sample in a study of blood T cells in healthy people across ages. A second PCR of 7 to 11 cycles used a sample-barcoded 5' primer and a J-beta primer mix. TCRdb re-analysed the 5' RACE reads in MiXCR, keeping a single row per CDR3 protein. Of some 1.6 million distinct CDR3 sequences in the sample, 30% to 40% were seen once. The sample was blood. The receptors originated from a woman aged 25 to 39 in good health.

This chain connects TRBV5-5 to TRBJ1-5; D unresolved. Germline lookup yields CDR1 SGHKS and CDR2 YYEKEE (reference sequence). The CDR3 runs to 13 residues. V was clipped by 2 bases and J by 6 bases, with 9 bases between them. The CDR3 DNA is TGTGCCAGCAGCTTCCGGGCGAGTCAGCCCCAGCATTTT. This gives the protein CASSFRASQPQHF.

This clonotype has a handful of counts. The chain has TRBV29-1 and TRBJ2-1; the D is unclear. CDR3 length: 15 amino acids. CDR1 and CDR2 from the germline V gene are SQVTM and ANQGSEA. V gave up 2 bases and J gave up 0 bases, with 11 bases separating them. This CDR3 is CSVETRLSSYNEQFF. The CDR3 bases are TGCAGCGTTGAAACGCGGCTAAGCTCCTACAATGAGCAGTTCTTC.

The chain carries TRBV7-9 and TRBJ2-1; D call uncertain. V lost 2 bases, J lost 5 bases, and 13 bases lay in between. The CDR3 length is 15 residues. Germline V CDR1 and CDR2: SEHNR, FQNEAQ (reference sequence). CDR3 amino acids: CASSLSPLTNNEQFF. Here the CDR3 DNA reads TGTGCCAGCAGCTTAAGCCCCCTGACGAACAATGAGCAGTTCTTC.

The rearrangement joins TRBV5-6 to TRBJ2-7, with D perhaps being TRBD1 or TRBD2 (5 bases each). The CDR3 is made up of 16 amino acids. The V gene's germline CDR1 is SGHDT and CDR2 YYEEEE. Trimming removed 2 bases at V and 5 bases at J, with 20 bases between. The CDR3 here is CASSFLTFPGPDEQYF. The DNA of the CDR3 is TGTGCCAGCAGCTTCTTGACCTTTCCGGGGCCTGACGAGCAGTACTTC.

Turning to this clonotype: One end of the junction varies from germline; a read error may be responsible. The chain has TRBV11-2 and TRBJ1-2; 12 positions agree with TRBD1. Germline V lookup: CDR1 SGHAT, CDR2 FQNNGV. The CDR3 has 16 amino acids. CDR3 protein: CAGSLNKAGTGGDYTF. The CDR3 DNA is TGTGCCGGCAGCTTAAACAAGGCCGGGACAGGGGGCGACTACACCTTC.

This clonotype has a count of ten or more. The chain carries TRBV13 and TRBJ2-7; TRBD2 matches 8 bases. J was trimmed by 2 bases and V by 1 base; bases with no gene match: 7. Germline V gene data show CDR1 as PRHDT and CDR2 as FYEKMQ (reference sequence). The CDR3 length is 16 residues. The CDR3 region is CASSLATAGDTYEQYF. In nucleotides, the CDR3 is TGTGCCAGCAGCTTAGCTACAGCGGGGGATACCTACGAGCAGTACTTC.